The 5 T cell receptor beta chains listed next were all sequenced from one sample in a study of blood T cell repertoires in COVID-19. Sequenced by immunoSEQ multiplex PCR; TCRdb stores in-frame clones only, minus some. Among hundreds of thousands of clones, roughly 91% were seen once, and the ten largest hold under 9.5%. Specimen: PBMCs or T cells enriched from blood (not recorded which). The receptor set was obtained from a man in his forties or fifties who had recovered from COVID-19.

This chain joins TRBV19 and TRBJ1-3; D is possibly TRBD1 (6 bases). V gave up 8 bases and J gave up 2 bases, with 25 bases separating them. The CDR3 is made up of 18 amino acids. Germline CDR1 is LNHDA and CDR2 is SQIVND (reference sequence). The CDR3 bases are TGTGCCAGTGACACAGGGTGCTCATTCCTAAGTGCTGGAAACACCATATATTTT. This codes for CASDTGCSFLSAGNTIYF.

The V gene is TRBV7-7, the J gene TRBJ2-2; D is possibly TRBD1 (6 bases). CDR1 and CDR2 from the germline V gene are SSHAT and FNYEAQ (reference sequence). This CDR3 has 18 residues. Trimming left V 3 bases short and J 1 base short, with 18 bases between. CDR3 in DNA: TGTGCCAGCAGCTTCCTATTAGTTGGGACATTGAACACCGGGGAGCTGTTTTTT. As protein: CASSFLLVGTLNTGELFF. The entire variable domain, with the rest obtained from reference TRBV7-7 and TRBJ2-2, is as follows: GAGVSQSPRYKVTKRGQDVTLRCDPISSHATLYWYQQALGQGPEFLTYFNYEAQPDKSGLPSDRFSAERPEGSISTLTIQRTEQRDSAMYRCASSFLLVGTLNTGELFFGEGSRLTVL.

The CDR3 is CASTGQDNSPLHF. The CDR3 region has the DNA TGTGCCAGCACGGGACAGGATAATTCACCCCTCCACTTT. The chain employs TRBV28 and TRBJ1-6; 8 nucleotides line up with TRBD1. The CDR3 consists of 13 residues. Germline lookup yields CDR1 MDHEN and CDR2 SYDVKM. Trimming at V came to 7 bases and at J to 5 bases, leaving 1 base not matched to a gene.

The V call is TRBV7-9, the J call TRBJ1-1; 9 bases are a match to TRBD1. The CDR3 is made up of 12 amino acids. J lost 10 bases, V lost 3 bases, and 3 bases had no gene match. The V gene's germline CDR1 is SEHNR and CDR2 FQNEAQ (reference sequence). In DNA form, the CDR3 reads TGTGCCAGCAGCTTCCGGGACAGGGTAGCTTTCTTT. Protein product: CASSFRDRVAFF. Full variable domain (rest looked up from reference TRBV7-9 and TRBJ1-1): DTGVSQNPRHKITKRGQNVTFRCDPISEHNRLYWYRQTLGQGPEFLTYFQNEAQLEKSRLLSDRFSAERPKGSFSTLEIQRTEQGDSAMYLCASSFRDRVAFFGQGTRLTVV.

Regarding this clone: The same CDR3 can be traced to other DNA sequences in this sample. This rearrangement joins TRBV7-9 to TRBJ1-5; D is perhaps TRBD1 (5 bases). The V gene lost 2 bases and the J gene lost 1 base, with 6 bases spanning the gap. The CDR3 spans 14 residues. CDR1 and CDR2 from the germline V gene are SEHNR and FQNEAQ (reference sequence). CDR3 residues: CASSLRGSNQPQHF. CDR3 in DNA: TGTGCCAGCAGCTTAAGGGGCAGCAATCAGCCCCAGCATTTT.